The entry that follows covers one TCR beta chain sequence. This clone's antigen is unknown. Base qualities are missing; no much larger clone stands one base away. Patients with a history of autoimmune disease or receiving systemic immunosuppression were excluded from the trial. Peripheral blood for TCR sequencing was collected from all dose cohorts at baseline, on cycle 4 day 1, and on cycle 7 day 1. Samples were obtained from an open-label, multicenter, first-in-human phase I dose-escalation trial of ivuxolimab. Adults with locally advanced or metastatic head and neck squamous cell, hepatocellular, melanoma or renal cell carcinoma were enrolled in the trial. Before TCR sequencing, CD4+ and CD8+ T cells were separately sorted from peripheral blood. This record belongs to a study of OX40 agonist ivuxolimab in advanced cancers. For the wider study: Ivuxolimab was a fully human IgG2 agonistic monoclonal antibody targeting the costimulatory receptor OX40 (CD134). Intravenous ivuxolimab was administered to patients every 2 weeks at six dose levels: 0.01, 0.1, 0.3, 1.5, 3 and 10 mg/kg. Of the approximately 50 patients in dose escalation, about 20 had hepatocellular carcinoma, some 15 had melanoma, 9 had renal cell carcinoma and 9 had head and neck cancer. In the dose-escalation cohort, 70% to 85% of patients were male, and the mean age was approximately 64 years, with a range of roughly 20 to 85. Prior anti-PD-1, anti-PD-L1 or anti-CTLA-4 therapy was permitted, and less than 45% of dose-escalation patients had received checkpoint inhibitors. Partial responses occurred in three dose-escalation patients: two with cutaneous melanoma and one with hepatocellular carcinoma. Peripheral TCRbeta sequencing aimed to test whether ivuxolimab altered TCR sequence diversity and caused clonal T-cell expansion. The paper reports the monotherapy dose-escalation portion (N of about 50 patients) of the phase I ivuxolimab trial. General conclusions and limits of the study: After ivuxolimab, expanded clones were on average more numerous among CD8+ T cells than among CD4+ T cells. At doses from 0.1 to 3.0 mg/kg, clonal expansion was seen in both CD4+ and CD8+ blood T cells between baseline and week 6. The antigen specificity of the peripheral T cells that underwent clonal expansion was not determined. Low levels of normalized T-cell clonal expansion were also shown by some nonresponding patients. In the 0.1-3.0 mg/kg groups, partial responders were among the patients with the lowest normalized peripheral clonal expansion, particularly in CD8+ T cells.

Genomic DNA was extracted from sorted cells for sequencing of the TCRbeta CDR3 region. The immunoSEQ Assay was used to sequence the TCRbeta CDR3 regions. TCRdb stores this immuneACCESS table with in-frame sequences only. Part of the clones is absent; in the studies checked, under half of the shortfall reflects unresolved V genes, and no reason is known for the rest. The sample includes around 60,000 clones, with roughly 82% observed a single time. The top ten hold 5% to 7.5% of the sample. The receptor's source is an adult with an advanced solid tumor such as melanoma, head and neck, liver or kidney cancer. This specimen consisted of CD4+ or CD8+ T cells sorted from blood, obtained in a trial of the OX40 agonist ivuxolimab.

The sequenced DNA: TGTGCCAGCACCCTTTCCCTTGGGAGCCATGGAAACACCATATATTTT. Translated, this gives CASTLSLGSHGNTIYF. The rearrangement joined TRBV5-5 to TRBJ1-3; the D gene assignment is ambiguous. The CDR3 goes from the cysteine to the phenylalanine over 16 residues. The sequence is cut down to CDR3 DNA, 48 bases in frame from base 1. CDR1 and CDR2, per the germline V gene (reference sequence), are SGHKS and YYEKEE. The junction shows trimming of 6 bases on V and 3 bases on J, plus 19 bases between the germline ends.